A selection of T cell receptor beta chains follows, all from one sample in a study of OX40 agonist ivuxolimab in advanced cancers. Here immunoSEQ multiplex PCR was the method, and the copy in TCRdb shows in-frame clones only, minus some. Of around 92,000 clones detected, roughly 93% appear once; the ten largest clones hold over 0.2%. The sample consisted of CD4+ or CD8+ T cells sorted from blood, taken in a trial of the OX40 agonist ivuxolimab. These receptors came from an adult with an advanced solid tumor such as melanoma, head and neck, liver or kidney cancer. CDR3s include the opening cysteine and the closing phenylalanine or tryptophan. The order of the fields is V gene, clone size, J gene, D gene, CDR3 protein, CDR3 DNA. D genes are given only for firm matches. Expanded clones get a size class; other rows say once, few or many, or leave the size out.

>TRBV5-1|.|TRBJ1-1|.
CASSLTGRGSEAFF
TGCGCCAGCAGCCTGACTGGGCGGGGCTCGGAAGCTTTCTTT
>TRBV28|few|TRBJ1-5|.
CASSFMGLRKDQPQHF
TGTGCCAGCAGTTTCATGGGGTTACGGAAGGATCAGCCCCAGCATTTT
>TRBV6-5|.|TRBJ1-2|.
CASSYASNYGYTF
TGTGCCAGCAGTTACGCCTCTAACTATGGCTACACCTTC
>TRBV6-6|.|TRBJ2-2|.
CASSQRTGELFF
TGTGCCAGCAGCCAACGCACCGGGGAGCTGTTTTTT
>TRBV4-3|.|TRBJ1-1|.
CASSQDRGRGAFF
TGCGCCAGCAGCCAAGATCGGGGGAGGGGAGCTTTCTTT
>TRBV18|.|TRBJ1-3|.
CASSPGIIGVSGNTIYF
TGTGCCAGCTCACCGGGGATTATTGGAGTCTCTGGAAACACCATATATTTT
>TRBV28|.|TRBJ1-6|.
CASSFLVDSSYNSPLHF
TGTGCCAGCAGTTTTTTGGTCGATAGCTCCTATAATTCACCCCTCCACTTT
>TRBV9|.|TRBJ2-1|TRBD2
CASSVGPSGDNEQFF
TGTGCCAGCAGCGTAGGGCCTAGCGGGGACAATGAGCAGTTCTTC
>TRBV6-5|.|TRBJ1-1|.
CASSISANTEAFF
TGTGCCAGCAGTATATCTGCGAACACTGAAGCTTTCTTT
>TRBV5-6|.|TRBJ1-1|TRBD1
CASSRTGMNTEAFF
TGTGCCAGCAGCCGGACAGGGATGAACACTGAAGCTTTCTTT
>TRBV9|.|TRBJ1-2|TRBD1
CASSGWRGLGYTF
TGTGCCAGCAGCGGGTGGAGGGGGCTTGGCTACACCTTC
>TRBV7-2|.|TRBJ2-1|TRBD1
CASSDRQGEQFF
TGTGCCAGCAGCGATCGACAGGGGGAGCAGTTCTTC
>TRBV7-3|.|TRBJ2-3|TRBD2
CASSLLGLASADTQYF
TGTGCCAGCAGCTTATTAGGACTAGCAAGCGCAGATACGCAGTATTTT
>TRBV11-3|.|TRBJ1-3|.
CASSLGQDSGNTIYF
TGTGCCAGCAGCTTAGGGCAGGACTCTGGAAACACCATATATTTT
>TRBV9|.|TRBJ1-2|.
CASSVDNYGRNYGYTF
TGTGCCAGCAGCGTAGACAATTACGGCCGCAACTATGGCTACACCTTC
>TRBV28|.|TRBJ2-1|TRBD2
CASSRAGGPRNEQFF
TGTGCCAGCAGTCGAGCGGGGGGGCCTCGGAATGAGCAGTTCTTC
>TRBV7-7|once|TRBJ2-3|.
CASSLRASTDTQYF
TGTGCTAGCAGCTTACGAGCCAGCACAGATACGCAGTATTTT
>TRBV6-5|.|TRBJ2-2|.
CASRHPNTGELFF
TGTGCCAGTCGCCACCCGAACACCGGGGAGCTGTTTTTT
>TRBV11-3|.|TRBJ1-1|.
CASSLEPSRAFF
TGTGCCAGCAGCTTAGAGCCTTCGAGAGCTTTCTTT
>TRBV6-5|.|TRBJ1-2|.
CASSYLDDNYGYTF
TGTGCCAGCAGTTACTTGGACGATAACTATGGCTACACCTTC
>TRBV7-2|.|TRBJ2-5|.
CASSRRGTQYF
TGTGCCAGCAGCCGACGGGGGACCCAGTACTTC
>TRBV28|.|TRBJ1-5|TRBD1
CASSRRDSQPQHF
TGTGCCAGCAGTCGAAGGGACAGTCAGCCCCAGCATTTT
>TRBV27|.|TRBJ2-3|TRBD2
CASSLLRLAGGPRGYTDTQYF
TGTGCCAGCAGTCTACTCCGACTAGCGGGAGGCCCCCGGGGATACACAGATACGCAGTATTTT
>TRBV7-2|once|TRBJ1-2|TRBD1
CASSLGGTGGYGYTF
TGTGCCAGCAGCCTAGGCGGGACAGGCGGCTATGGCTACACCTTC
>TRBV5-4|.|TRBJ2-3|.
CASSPKDRSTDTQYF
TGTGCCAGCAGCCCGAAGGACAGATCCACAGATACGCAGTATTTT
>TRBV7-8|.|TRBJ1-6|.
CASSAYNSPLHF
TGTGCCAGCAGCGCCTATAATTCACCCCTCCACTTT
>TRBV20-1|.|TRBJ2-1|.
CSARDFGEQFF
TGCAGTGCTAGAGATTTTGGTGAGCAGTTCTTC
>TRBV6-6|.|TRBJ1-1|.
CASSYLGGWSTEAFF
TGTGCCAGCAGTTACTTGGGGGGCTGGAGCACTGAAGCTTTCTTT
>TRBV6-1|.|TRBJ1-1|.
CASERSTEAFF
TGTGCCAGCGAGAGGTCCACTGAAGCTTTCTTT
>TRBV2|.|TRBJ2-3|.
CASSEGDFAGASTDTQYF
TGTGCCAGCAGTGAAGGGGATTTCGCGGGCGCTAGCACAGATACGCAGTATTTT
>TRBV5-1|.|TRBJ2-2|TRBD1
CASSWGTVTNTGELFF
TGCGCCAGCAGCTGGGGGACAGTCACGAACACCGGGGAGCTGTTTTTT
>TRBV5-4|.|TRBJ2-2|.
CASSIQGSGELFF
TGTGCCAGCAGCATACAGGGAAGCGGGGAGCTGTTTTTT
>TRBV6-5|.|TRBJ2-3|.
CASGGGHRDTQYF
TGTGCCAGCGGGGGGGGGCACAGAGATACGCAGTATTTT
>TRBV6-5|.|TRBJ1-6|.
CASSYSSRGGGSPLHF
TGTGCCAGCAGTTACTCGTCCAGGGGTGGTGGTTCACCCCTCCACTTT
>TRBV6-6|.|TRBJ1-5|TRBD1
CASSSTGRNQPQHF
TGTGCCAGCAGTTCGACAGGGCGGAATCAGCCCCAGCATTTT
>TRBV7-9|.|TRBJ1-6|.
CASSLGRTYNSPLHF
TGTGCCAGCAGCTTAGGCAGAACCTATAATTCACCCCTCCACTTT
>TRBV9|.|TRBJ2-1|TRBD2
CASSESSGFPYNEQFF
TGTGCCAGCAGCGAGTCTAGCGGGTTCCCCTACAATGAGCAGTTCTTC
>TRBV30|.|TRBJ2-2|.
CAWSRQNTGELFF
TGTGCCTGGAGTCGACAGAACACCGGGGAGCTGTTTTTT